The next 5 T cell receptor beta chains were all read from a single sample in a study of identical twins (dated by TCRdb to the mid-2010s). Receptor amplification or capture employed 5' RACE. TCRdb lists the instrument as Illumina HiSeq 2000. Using fastp at Q25 and MiXCR, TCRdb reprocessed the public reads and kept productive beta chains. Here each entry gathers all rows of one CDR3 protein and keeps the most common genes and DNA. For this sample there are roughly 1.6 million distinct CDR3 sequences; 25% to 35% appear just once. The ten largest clones capture about 0.27% of the sample. The sequenced sample was cord blood. These receptors were taken from a newborn girl in good health.

In this sample, this clonotype turned up a few times. This sequence joins TRBV5-1 and TRBJ2-3; unclear D gene. V dropped 0 bases and J dropped 2 bases, with 19 bases sitting between them. CDR3 length equals 18 residues. Germline CDR1 is SGHRS and CDR2 is YFSETQ. The DNA for the CDR3 is TGCGCCAGCAGCTTGGATCGACCTCGGCCGCGCGTCACAGATACGCAGTATTTT. Residues: CASSLDRPRPRVTDTQYF.

On this clonotype: Sequence at one end of the junction differs from germline and may be a read error. This chain joins TRBV11-2 and TRBJ2-1; 7 bases map to TRBD2. The CDR3 spans 14 residues. CDR1 and CDR2 from the germline V gene are SGHAT and FQNNGV. The CDR3 coding sequence is TGTGCCAGCAGCTTAGATCGGACTAGGAATGGGCAGTTCTTC. This sequence encodes CASSLDRTRNGQFF.

This clonotype showed up just a few times. The chain uses TRBV6-6 and TRBJ2-5; 7 nucleotides agree with TRBD2. This CDR3 spans 14 amino acids. The V gene's germline CDR1 is MNHNY and CDR2 SVGAGI (reference sequence). J was trimmed by 7 bases and V by 1 base; bases with no gene match: 6. The CDR3 loop is CASSYWGGHPTQYF. CDR3 bases: TGTGCCAGCAGTTACTGGGGAGGGCATCCGACCCAGTACTTC.

J is TRBJ2-3 and V is TRBV3-1; 8 bases line up with TRBD2. The CDR3 extends over 16 amino acids. CDR1 is LGHDT and CDR2 is YNNKEL in the germline V gene (reference sequence). V trimming: 5 bases; J trimming: 3 bases; junction bases outside the gene matches: 10. In DNA, the CDR3 is TGTGCCAGCAGCTTCGAGCGGGAGCGTAGGACAGATACGCAGTATTTT. This gives the protein CASSFERERRTDTQYF.

V is TRBV5-1 and J is TRBJ2-1; tentative D call: TRBD2 (5 bases). V was shortened by 0 bases and J by 10 bases, with 20 bases between the two germline ends. In germline, CDR1 is SGHRS, CDR2 YFSETQ. CDR3 length: 16 residues. CDR3 sequence (DNA): TGCGCCAGCAGCTTGGGTCTAGCCCCGAGATCCTACGAGCAGTTCTTC. It yields the protein CASSLGLAPRSYEQFF.